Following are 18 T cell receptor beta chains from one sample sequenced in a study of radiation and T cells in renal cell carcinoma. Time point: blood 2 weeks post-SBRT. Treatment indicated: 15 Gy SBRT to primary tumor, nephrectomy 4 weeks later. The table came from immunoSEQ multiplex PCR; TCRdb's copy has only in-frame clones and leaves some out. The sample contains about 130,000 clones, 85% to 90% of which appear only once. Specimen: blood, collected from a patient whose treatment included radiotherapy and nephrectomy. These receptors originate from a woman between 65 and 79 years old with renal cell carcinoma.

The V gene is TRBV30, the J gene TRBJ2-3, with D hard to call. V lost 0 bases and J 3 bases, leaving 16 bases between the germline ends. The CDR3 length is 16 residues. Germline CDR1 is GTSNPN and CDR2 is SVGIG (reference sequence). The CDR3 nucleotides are TGTGCCTGGAGTGTACCCTTTGGGATGGGGACAGATACGCAGTATTTT. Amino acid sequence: CAWSVPFGMGTDTQYF.

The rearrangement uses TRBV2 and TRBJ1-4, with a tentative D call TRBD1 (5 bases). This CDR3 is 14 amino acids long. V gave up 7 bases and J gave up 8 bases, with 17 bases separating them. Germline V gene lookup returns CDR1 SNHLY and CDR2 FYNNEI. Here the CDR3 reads CASTSRQGPEKLFF. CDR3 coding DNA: TGTGCCAGCACCTCTCGCCAGGGACCGGAAAAACTGTTTTTT.

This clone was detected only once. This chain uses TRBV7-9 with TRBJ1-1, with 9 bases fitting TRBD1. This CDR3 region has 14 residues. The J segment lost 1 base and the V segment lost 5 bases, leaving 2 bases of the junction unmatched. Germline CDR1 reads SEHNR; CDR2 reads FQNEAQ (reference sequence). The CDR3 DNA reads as TGTGCCAGCAGCGAGACAGGGGGGAACACTGAAGCTTTCTTT. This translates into CASSETGGNTEAFF. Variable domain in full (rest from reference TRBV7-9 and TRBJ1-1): DTGVSQNPRHKITKRGQNVTFRCDPISEHNRLYWYRQTLGQGPEFLTYFQNEAQLEKSRLLSDRFSAERPKGSFSTLEIQRTEQGDSAMYLCASSETGGNTEAFFGQGTRLTVV.

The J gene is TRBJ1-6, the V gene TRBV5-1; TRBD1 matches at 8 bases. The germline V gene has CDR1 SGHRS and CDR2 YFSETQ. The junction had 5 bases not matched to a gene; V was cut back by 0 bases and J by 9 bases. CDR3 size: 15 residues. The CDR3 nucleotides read TGCGCCAGCAGCTTGGGGCAGGGGGCTGTTTCACCCCTCCACTTT. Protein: CASSLGQGAVSPLHF.

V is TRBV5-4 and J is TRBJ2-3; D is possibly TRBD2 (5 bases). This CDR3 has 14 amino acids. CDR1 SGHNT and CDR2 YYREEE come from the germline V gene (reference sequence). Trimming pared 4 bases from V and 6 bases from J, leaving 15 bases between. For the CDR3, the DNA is TGTGCCAGCAGCCGCGACCCTTCTAGCGATACGCAGTATTTT. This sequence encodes CASSRDPSSDTQYF.

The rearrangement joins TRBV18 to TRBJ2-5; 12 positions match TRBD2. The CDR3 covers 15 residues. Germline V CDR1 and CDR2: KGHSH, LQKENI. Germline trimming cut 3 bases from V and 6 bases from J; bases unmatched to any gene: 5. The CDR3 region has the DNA TGTGCCAGCTCACCCCCTAGCGGGGGGGTAAAGACCCAGTACTTC. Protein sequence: CASSPPSGGVKTQYF.

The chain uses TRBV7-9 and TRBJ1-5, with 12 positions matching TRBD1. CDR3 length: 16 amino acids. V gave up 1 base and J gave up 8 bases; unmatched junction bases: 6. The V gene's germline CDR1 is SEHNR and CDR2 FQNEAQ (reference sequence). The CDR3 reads CASSLGDRGPQEPQHF. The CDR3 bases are TGTGCCAGCAGCTTAGGGGACAGGGGGCCCCAGGAGCCCCAGCATTTT.

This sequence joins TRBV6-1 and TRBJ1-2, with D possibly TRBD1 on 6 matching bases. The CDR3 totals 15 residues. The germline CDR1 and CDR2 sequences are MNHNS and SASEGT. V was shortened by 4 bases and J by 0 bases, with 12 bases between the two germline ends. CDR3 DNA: TGTGCCAGCAGTGGCCACAGGGTAACTAACTATGGCTACACCTTC. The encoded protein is CASSGHRVTNYGYTF.

The CDR3 is CASRNYFSGQETQYF. Written as DNA, the CDR3 is TGTGCCAGCAGGAACTACTTTAGCGGGCAAGAGACCCAGTACTTC. The chain carries TRBV6-5 and TRBJ2-5; 7 bases match TRBD2. Germline V lookup: CDR1 MNHEY, CDR2 SVGAGI. Trimming took 6 bases from V and 2 from J; bases not matched to a gene: 9. CDR3 length equals 15 residues.

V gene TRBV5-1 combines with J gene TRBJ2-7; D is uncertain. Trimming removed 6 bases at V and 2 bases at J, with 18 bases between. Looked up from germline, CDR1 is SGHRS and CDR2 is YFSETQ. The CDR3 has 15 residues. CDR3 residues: CASKVATQIPYEQYF. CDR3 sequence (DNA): TGCGCCAGCAAAGTCGCCACCCAAATCCCCTACGAGCAGTACTTC. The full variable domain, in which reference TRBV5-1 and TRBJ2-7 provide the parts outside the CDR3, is KAGVTQTPRYLIKTRGQQVTLSCSPISGHRSVSWYQQTPGQGLQFLFEYFSETQRNKGNFPGRFSGRQFSNSRSEMNVSTLELGDSALYLCASKVATQIPYEQYFGPGTRLTVT.

The CDR3 reads CASSVGAGGRQETQYF. CDR3 nucleotides: TGTGCCAGCAGCGTAGGAGCGGGGGGCCGTCAAGAGACCCAGTACTTC. The rearrangement joins TRBV9 to TRBJ2-5; 9 nucleotides line up with TRBD2. This CDR3 has 16 residues. J gave up 2 bases and V 0 bases, and 5 bases lay outside the gene matches. Germline V gene lookup returns CDR1 SGDLS and CDR2 YYNGEE. The full variable domain, with the rest looked up from reference TRBV9 and TRBJ2-5, is DSGVTQTPKHLITATGQRVTLRCSPRSGDLSVYWYQQSLDQGLQFLIQYYNGEERAKGNILERFSAQQFPDLHSELNLSSLELGDSALYFCASSVGAGGRQETQYFGPGTRLLVL.

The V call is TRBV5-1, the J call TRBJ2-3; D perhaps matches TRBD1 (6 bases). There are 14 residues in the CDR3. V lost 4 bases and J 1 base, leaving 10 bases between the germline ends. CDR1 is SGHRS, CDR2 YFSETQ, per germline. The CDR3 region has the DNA TGCGCCAGCAGCAGCTGGACAGGCACAGATACGCAGTATTTT. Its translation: CASSSWTGTDTQYF.

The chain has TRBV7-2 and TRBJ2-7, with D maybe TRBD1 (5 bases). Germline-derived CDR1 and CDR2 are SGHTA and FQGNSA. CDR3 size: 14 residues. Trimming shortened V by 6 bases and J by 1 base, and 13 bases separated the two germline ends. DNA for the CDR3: TGTGCCAGCAGGGGGCAGGGCCTATCCTACGAGCAGTACTTC. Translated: CASRGQGLSYEQYF. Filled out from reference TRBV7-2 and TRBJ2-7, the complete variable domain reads GAGVSQSPSNKVTEKGKDVELRCDPISGHTALYWYRQSLGQGLEFLIYFQGNSAPDKSGLPSDRFSAERTGGSVSTLTIQRTQQEDSAVYLCASRGQGLSYEQYFGPGTRLTVT.

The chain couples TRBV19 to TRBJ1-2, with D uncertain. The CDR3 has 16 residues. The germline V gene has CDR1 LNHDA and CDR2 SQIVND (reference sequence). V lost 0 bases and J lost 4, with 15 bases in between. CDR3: CASSIDPAVNIYGYTF. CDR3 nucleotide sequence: TGTGCCAGTAGTATAGATCCGGCAGTCAATATCTATGGCTACACCTTC.

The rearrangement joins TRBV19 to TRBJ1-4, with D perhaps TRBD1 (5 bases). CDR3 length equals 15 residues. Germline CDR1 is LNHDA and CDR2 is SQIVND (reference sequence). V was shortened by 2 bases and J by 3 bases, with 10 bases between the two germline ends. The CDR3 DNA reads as TGTGCCAGTAGTATACCCGGACAAGCTAATGAAAAACTGTTTTTT. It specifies CASSIPGQANEKLFF.

DNA of the CDR3: TGTGCCAGCAGTGACGGGGTCTATGGCTACACCTTC. Protein: CASSDGVYGYTF. V is TRBV2 and J is TRBJ1-2; no reliable D call. Germline loops: CDR1 SNHLY, CDR2 FYNNEI. The CDR3 consists of 12 residues. The V and J ends lost 3 bases and 4 bases respectively, with 6 bases between them.

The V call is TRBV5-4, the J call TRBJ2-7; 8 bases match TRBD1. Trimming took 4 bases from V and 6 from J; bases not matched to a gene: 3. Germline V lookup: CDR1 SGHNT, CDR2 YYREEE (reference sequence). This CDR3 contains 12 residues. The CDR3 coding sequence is TGTGCCAGCAGCCATACAGGGGGCGAGCAGTACTTC. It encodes CASSHTGGEQYF.

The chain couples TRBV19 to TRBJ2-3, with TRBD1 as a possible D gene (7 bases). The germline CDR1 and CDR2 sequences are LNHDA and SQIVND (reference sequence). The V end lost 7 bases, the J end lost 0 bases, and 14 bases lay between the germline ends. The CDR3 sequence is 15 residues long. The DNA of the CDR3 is TGTGCCAGTAAGATCCAGGGGGGTAGCACAGATACGCAGTATTTT. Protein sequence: CASKIQGGSTDTQYF.